A single sample gave rise to the 30 T cell receptor beta chains below, sequenced in a study of human T cells and chemical hapten exposure. Time point: patch test 3, about 24 weeks after DPC sensitization. Regarding treatment: therapeutic diphenylcyclopropenone sensitization with weekly scalp DPC. TCRdb independently ran MiXCR on the RACE reads; one entry per CDR3 protein. The repertoire holds around 150,000 distinct CDR3 sequences, with roughly 25% as singletons. The sample was whole blood, taken in connection with sensitization to the hapten diphenylcyclopropenone (DPC). These receptors all stem from a woman between 18 and 30 years old with alopecia areata. Some clones in this sample may be carry-over from other donors' samples.

This clonotype was seen more than once but under ten times. The chain is built from TRBV7-2 and TRBJ2-2, with 7 bases lining up with TRBD1. V shed 5 bases, J shed 8 bases, and the junction held 5 bases outside the gene matches. Germline lookup yields CDR1 SGHTA and CDR2 FQGNSA. The CDR3 is made up of 13 amino acids. CDR3 sequence (DNA): TGTGCCAGCAGCAGACAGGGTGGGGGGGAGCTGTTTTTT. The encoded protein is CASSRQGGGELFF.

At least ten counts were recorded for this clonotype. This chain joins TRBV30 and TRBJ1-6, with D uncertain. The CDR3 runs 16 residues. Trimming shortened V by 3 bases and J by 0 bases, and 12 bases separated the two germline ends. Germline V gives CDR1 GTSNPN, CDR2 SVGIG (reference sequence). The CDR3 protein is CAWSVVWGSYNSPLHF. CDR3 DNA: TGTGCCTGGAGCGTGGTGTGGGGCTCCTATAATTCACCCCTCCACTTT.

The chain combines TRBV6-1 with TRBJ2-3; the D gene is possibly TRBD2 (6 bases). Germline-derived CDR1 and CDR2 are MNHNS and SASEGT. This CDR3 comprises 14 residues. The V end was cut by 11 bases, the J end by 1 base, with 16 bases between. CDR3 region: CACLRVAGTDTQYF. DNA of the CDR3: TGTGCCTGTTTGCGAGTAGCGGGCACAGATACGCAGTATTTT.

In this sample, this clonotype turned up a few times. The chain joins TRBV7-9 to TRBJ2-3; D tentatively reads TRBD1 or TRBD2 (5 bases each). The germline V and J ends were trimmed by 8 bases and 2 bases, with 11 bases remaining between them. This CDR3 contains 13 residues. Germline-derived CDR1 and CDR2 are SEHNR and FQNEAQ (reference sequence). This CDR3 is CASVRGHTDTQYF. The CDR3 nucleotides are TGTGCCAGCGTACGGGGCCACACAGATACGCAGTATTTT.

This clonotype was seen a handful of times. The gene calls are TRBV12-3 or TRBV12-4 and TRBJ1-3; TRBD1 agrees at 8 bases. The CDR3 has 15 residues. The junction had 3 bases not matched to a gene; V was cut back by 1 base and J by 4 bases. The CDR3 DNA is TGTGCCAGCAGTTTAGAAGGGACAGGCGGAAACACCATATATTTT. This encodes CASSLEGTGGNTIYF.

The chain is built from TRBV20-1 and TRBJ1-2, with D perhaps TRBD1 (6 bases). The V end was cut by 4 bases, the J end by 4 bases, with 10 bases between. Per germline, CDR1 DFQATT and CDR2 SNEGSKA (reference sequence). CDR3 length: 12 amino acids. CDR3: CSATSDSYGYTF. The CDR3 nucleotides read TGCAGTGCTACCTCGGACAGCTATGGCTACACCTTC.

This clonotype was observed a handful of times. In DNA form, the CDR3 reads TGTGCCAGCAGCTTAGACCCAAGGGGCTCTGGAAACACCATATATTTT. Amino acids: CASSLDPRGSGNTIYF. This chain joins TRBV7-9 and TRBJ1-3; maybe TRBD1 (5 bases). Trimming left V 1 base short and J 0 bases short, with 10 bases between. This CDR3 has 16 residues. From germline, CDR1 is SEHNR and CDR2 FQNEAQ (reference sequence). Drawing the rest from reference TRBV7-9 and TRBJ1-3, the complete variable domain is DTGVSQNPRHKITKRGQNVTFRCDPISEHNRLYWYRQTLGQGPEFLTYFQNEAQLEKSRLLSDRFSAERPKGSFSTLEIQRTEQGDSAMYLCASSLDPRGSGNTIYFGEGSWLTVV.

This chain joins TRBV9 and TRBJ1-5; 7 bases map to TRBD1. V was clipped by 4 bases and J by 0 bases; unmatched bases: 4. CDR3 length: 15 amino acids. The V gene's germline CDR1 is SGDLS and CDR2 YYNGEE. CDR3 protein: CASSPGTVSNQPQHF. The CDR3 DNA follows: TGTGCCAGCAGCCCAGGGACAGTTAGCAATCAGCCCCAGCATTTT.

This clonotype was seen a few times. The gene calls are TRBV18 and TRBJ1-1, with 10 bases identical to TRBD1. V lost 3 bases and J lost 7; bases outside the gene matches: 8. Germline V gene data show CDR1 as KGHSH and CDR2 as LQKENI. The CDR3 is made up of 15 amino acids. The CDR3 region has the DNA TGTGCCAGCTCACCCAAGACAGGGGGCCAGGTTGAAGCTTTCTTT. Translated: CASSPKTGGQVEAFF. The variable domain in full, completed from reference TRBV18 and TRBJ1-1, reads NAGVMQNPRHLVRRRGQEARLRCSPMKGHSHVYWYRQLPEEGLKFMVYLQKENIIDESGMPKERFSAEFPKEGPSILRIQQVVRGDSAAYFCASSPKTGGQVEAFFGQGTRLTVV.

J is TRBJ1-5 and V is TRBV3-1; D call uncertain. V lost 0 bases and J 3 bases, leaving 9 bases between the germline ends. CDR3 length: 15 residues. The germline CDR1 and CDR2 sequences are LGHDT and YNNKEL (reference sequence). CDR3 in amino acids: CASSQDWSSNQPQHF. DNA of the CDR3: TGTGCCAGCAGCCAAGATTGGAGTTCCAATCAGCCCCAGCATTTT. Full variable domain (outside the CDR3, taken from reference TRBV3-1 and TRBJ1-5): DTAVSQTPKYLVTQMGNDKSIKCEQNLGHDTMYWYKQDSKKFLKIMFSYNNKELIINETVPNRFSPKSPDKAHLNLHINSLELGDSAVYFCASSQDWSSNQPQHFGDGTRLSIL.

This clonotype has a handful of counts. V and J are TRBV4-2 and TRBJ2-7, with 9 positions matching TRBD2. The CDR3 is 14 residues long. Looked up from germline, CDR1 is LGHNA and CDR2 is YNFKEQ. Losses at the gene ends were 1 base for V and 2 bases for J; bases not matched to a gene: 0. CDR3 in DNA: TGTGCCAGCAGCCAAGTAGCGGGGGCCTACGAGCAGTACTTC. As protein: CASSQVAGAYEQYF.

The V call is TRBV7-2, the J call TRBJ1-6, with 7 bases matching TRBD1. The CDR3 has 14 amino acids. Germline V gene lookup returns CDR1 SGHTA and CDR2 FQGNSA. V was clipped by 4 bases and J by 7 bases; unmatched bases: 4. This CDR3 is CASSSQGGNSPLHF. CDR3 DNA sequence: TGTGCCAGCAGCTCCCAGGGGGGGAATTCACCCCTCCACTTT.

This clonotype occurred a few times. The J gene is TRBJ2-7, the V gene TRBV7-3; no firm D call. Germline V gene data show CDR1 as SGHTA and CDR2 as FQGTGA. The CDR3 is made up of 13 amino acids. Trimming took off 2 bases at V and 3 bases at J, with 8 bases between the two ends. The CDR3, as DNA: TGTGCCAGCAGCTTAGGCGACGGCTACGAGCAGTACTTC. Residues: CASSLGDGYEQYF.

This chain uses TRBV9 with TRBJ1-2; D ambiguous. Germline V gene data show CDR1 as SGDLS and CDR2 as YYNGEE. The CDR3 spans 14 residues. Trimming left V 3 bases short and J 8 bases short, with 17 bases between. DNA of the CDR3: TGTGCCAGCAGCGCCCAGATGGGCCCTATAGGCTACACCTTC. Residues: CASSAQMGPIGYTF.

The chain carries TRBV9 and TRBJ2-5; D unresolved. Germline values: CDR1 SGDLS, CDR2 YYNGEE. V was shortened by 3 bases and J by 5 bases, with 14 bases between the two germline ends. There are 14 residues in the CDR3. CDR3 DNA sequence: TGTGCCAGCAGCGATGAAGGGTGGGGTGAGACCCAGTACTTC. Translated, it gives CASSDEGWGETQYF.

The chain couples TRBV29-1 to TRBJ2-6; a possible D gene is TRBD1 (5 bases). This CDR3 spans 12 amino acids. V lost 2 bases, J lost 12 bases, and 11 bases lay in between. Looked up from germline, CDR1 is SQVTM and CDR2 is ANQGSEA. Here the CDR3 reads CSVEFRVGVLTF. The DNA of the CDR3 is TGCAGCGTTGAATTCAGGGTGGGCGTCCTGACTTTC.

This clonotype has just a few counts. The chain couples TRBV7-2 to TRBJ2-3, with no clear D. Germline assignment: CDR1 SGHTA and CDR2 FQGNSA. The CDR3 is 14 residues long. Trimming pared 6 bases from V and 1 base from J, leaving 11 bases between. CDR3 protein: CASSTRWGTDTQYF. The CDR3 DNA reads TGTGCCAGCAGTACGCGGTGGGGCACAGATACGCAGTATTTT.

This clonotype was detected many times. The J gene is TRBJ2-2, the V gene TRBV9, with TRBD2 matching 7 bases. Germline loops: CDR1 SGDLS, CDR2 YYNGEE. The CDR3 extends over 14 amino acids. The ends lost 0 bases at V and 4 bases at J; junction bases unmatched: 0. The CDR3 region has the DNA TGTGCCAGCAGCGTAGGGGGGGGCACCGGGGAGCTGTTTTTT. It is translated as CASSVGGGTGELFF.

This chain joins TRBV5-6 and TRBJ2-7, with 7 positions matching TRBD1. Losses at the gene ends were 4 bases for V and 7 bases for J; bases not matched to a gene: 20. Looked up from germline, CDR1 is SGHDT and CDR2 is YYEEEE. The CDR3 is 17 residues long. CDR3 region: CASSHNFRDSHLEEQYF. The CDR3 nucleotides are TGTGCCAGCAGCCACAATTTCCGGGACAGCCACTTGGAAGAGCAGTACTTC. The full variable domain, rest sourced from reference TRBV5-6 and TRBJ2-7, is DAGVTQSPTHLIKTRGQQVTLRCSPKSGHDTVSWYQQALGQGPQFIFQYYEEEERQRGNFPDRFSGHQFPNYSSELNVNALLLGDSALYLCASSHNFRDSHLEEQYFGPGTRLTVT.

The V call is TRBV4-1, the J call TRBJ1-5; tentative D call: TRBD1 (5 bases). The CDR3 is 13 residues long. V was cut by 2 bases and J by 4 bases, with 6 bases left in between. CDR1 and CDR2 (germline): MGHRA, YSYEKL. Here the CDR3 reads CASSQWGNQPQHF. The CDR3 bases are TGCGCCAGCAGCCAATGGGGGAATCAGCCCCAGCATTTT.

The V and J genes are TRBV15 and TRBJ1-5; no clear D gene. CDR3 length equals 14 residues. Trimming cost V 1 base and J 0 bases, with 4 bases left between them. Germline V gives CDR1 LNHNV, CDR2 YYDKDF (reference sequence). The CDR3 nucleotides read TGTGCCACCAGCAGAGGACCTAGCAATCAGCCCCAGCATTTT. It encodes CATSRGPSNQPQHF.

The chain employs TRBV4-3 and TRBJ2-6; no reliable D call. The CDR3 has 16 amino acids. Trimming took off 0 bases at V and 1 base at J, with 7 bases between the two ends. Germline V CDR1 and CDR2: LGHNA, YSLEER. CDR3 sequence (DNA): TGCGCCAGCAGCCAAGAGATGGAATCTGGGGCCAACGTCCTGACTTTC. Its translation is CASSQEMESGANVLTF.

V usage is TRBV9 and J usage is TRBJ2-3; unclear D gene. This CDR3 has 15 amino acids. Germline CDR1 reads SGDLS; CDR2 reads YYNGEE. V was cut by 4 bases and J by 1 base, with 13 bases left in between. The CDR3 DNA follows: TGTGCCAGCAGCCCTTGGAGCAGCCGCACAGATACGCAGTATTTT. Its translation: CASSPWSSRTDTQYF.

V usage is TRBV5-1 and J usage is TRBJ1-1; perhaps TRBD1 as D (6 bases). Trimming removed 2 bases at V and 1 base at J, with 12 bases between. Germline CDR1 SGHRS, CDR2 YFSETQ. The length of the CDR3 is 15 residues. The CDR3 sequence: CASSLWDTTNTEAFF. The CDR3 region has the DNA TGCGCCAGCAGCTTATGGGACACTACGAACACTGAAGCTTTCTTT.

This clonotype was seen ten or more times. V is TRBV12-3 or TRBV12-4 and J is TRBJ1-1; TRBD1 agrees at 9 bases. V shed 6 bases, J shed 4 bases, and the junction held 6 bases outside the gene matches. The CDR3 is 14 amino acids. This chain's CDR3 is CASRAQGAITEAFF. The CDR3 DNA follows: TGTGCCAGCAGGGCACAGGGGGCAATCACTGAAGCTTTCTTT.

Remarks on this clonotype: One end of the junction is discordant with germline, which a read error may explain. The gene calls are TRBV4-1 and TRBJ1-1, with D maybe TRBD1 (5 bases). CDR1 is MGHRA and CDR2 is YSYEKL in the germline V gene. The CDR3 extends over 13 amino acids. The DNA for the CDR3 is TGCGCCAGCAGCCAAGCAAGAGGGATGGGGGGAATCTTT. It specifies CASSQARGMGGIF.

With regard to this clonotype: One junction end does not reproduce the germline sequence, and a read error may be involved. V and J are TRBV7-2 and TRBJ1-5; D gene unclear. The CDR3 spans 13 residues. Germline V gives CDR1 SGHTA, CDR2 FQGNSA. The DNA for the CDR3 is TGTGCCAGCAGTTTAGTGGGCAATCAGCCCCAGCATTTT. Translating it yields CASSLVGNQPQHF.

This clonotype has at least ten counts. The chain has TRBV7-2 and TRBJ1-6; D gene ambiguous. Between the trimmed V and J ends, which lost 3 bases and 8 bases, there was a span of 17 bases. The CDR3 extends over 16 amino acids. CDR1 SGHTA and CDR2 FQGNSA come from the germline V gene. This CDR3 is CASSFRGVGVDSPLHF. The CDR3, as DNA: TGTGCCAGCAGCTTCCGGGGAGTAGGCGTTGATTCACCCCTCCACTTT.

This rearrangement joins TRBV20-1 to TRBJ2-2, with 9 bases aligning to TRBD2. The CDR3 contains 14 residues. CDR1 DFQATT and CDR2 SNEGSKA come from the germline V gene (reference sequence). Germline trimming cut 3 bases from V and 6 bases from J; bases unmatched to any gene: 5. The CDR3, as DNA: TGCAGTGCTAGGCGGGAGGGAGGGGCCGGGGAGCTGTTTTTT. This gives the protein CSARREGGAGELFF.

This clonotype occurred a few times. This rearrangement joins TRBV20-1 to TRBJ2-2; D is undetermined. CDR1 is DFQATT and CDR2 is SNEGSKA in the germline V gene (reference sequence). CDR3 length equals 11 residues. Trimming pared 0 bases from V and 10 bases from J, leaving 6 bases between. CDR3 DNA sequence: TGCAGTGCTAGAGATATGAAGGAGCTGTTTTTT. The encoded protein is CSARDMKELFF.